The text below deals with one T cell receptor (beta chain). This clone occurred a few times. The antigen it binds to is not known. No base quality information exists; no much larger clone differs at one position. Receptor libraries were prepared by the immunoSEQ multiplex PCR assay. The multiplex PCR relied on a mix of 60 forward primers for TCR Vbeta segments and 13 reverse primers for TCR Jbeta segments. A multiplex PCR assay on genomic DNA amplified the CDR3 region of rearranged TCR beta genes. The Illumina HiSeq System was used to sequence the amplified TCR beta libraries as 87-base-pair reads. In the original analysis: A later analysis tallied 80 million to 95 million unique TCR beta chains across the 640 or so repertoires, and approximately 12 million of those chains were shared by two or more donors. A nearest-neighbor algorithm error-corrected the raw reads and collapsed the reads into unique sequences, merging closely related sequences to remove PCR and sequencing errors. V, D and J gene segments were assigned by aligning CDR3 sequences to IMGT reference sequences. Each retained sequence needed at least a six-nucleotide match to both a V gene segment and a J gene segment. Rearrangements were called productive when the CDR3 lacked stop codons and stayed in frame with V and J; all others were non-productive. CDR3 was defined according to IMGT convention as the region running from the second conserved V-encoded cysteine to the conserved J-encoded phenylalanine. The earlier analysis of some 540 of the donors excluded any sequence lacking an unambiguous match to a single V gene segment. In an earlier analysis of 450 to 700 of the donors, V segments were called functional above 56.7% productive rearrangements and were called segregating when the between-donor standard deviation exceeded 5%. A statistical classification framework was built for diagnosing cytomegalovirus status from the catalog of TCR beta chain sequences. A later analysis assigned V and J genes by comparing TCR nucleotide sequences with IMGT/GENE-DB human TR gene sequences. The TCRdist pipeline was used in a later analysis to assign CDR3 sequences and most-parsimonious VDJ recombination scenarios. In a later analysis, each TCR beta chain was defined by its CDR3 amino acid sequence together with its V-gene family, and reads lacking a unique V-gene family were excluded. As a way to deal with suspected cross-contamination and a sequencing artifact, a later analysis dropped 640 or so nucleotide sequences that were highly shared and had low generation probability. In a later analysis, a clonal expansion index for each public chain was calculated from normalized within-repertoire ranks of inferred template counts. Generation probabilities in a later analysis came from a VDJ recombination model fitted to out-of-frame rearrangements, and those results were checked against IGoR. In a later analysis, hypergeometric tests were used to score TCR-TCR, TCR-HLA and TCR-CMV co-occurrence, with a repertoire-size bias correction applied to TCR pairs. In a later analysis, false discovery rates were estimated by permuting HLA or CMV assignments 20 times. In a later analysis, co-occurring TCRs were grouped using DBSCAN, and TCRdist sequence similarity was added for clustering within HLA-allele-positive subsets. Repertoires with fewer than 30,000 or more than 120,000 public chains were left out of co-occurrence clustering, as were several repertoires with anomalous nucleotide sharing. As stored in TCRdb, this immuneACCESS dataset retains in-frame rearrangements with V and J assigned. A fraction of the clones does not appear; measured against another copy, unresolved V genes explain less than half of the discrepancy, and the remainder lacks a known reason. V and J calls and clone size are as listed in that table; D and trimming were resolved from the DNA. Recorded for this sample are more than 90,000 clones; 55% to 70% of them occurred a single time. The ten largest clones represent about 5.4% of the sample.

This sample was taken from a study of cytomegalovirus exposure and HLA in healthy donors (dated by TCRdb to 2017 to 2019). As for the study more broadly: An earlier analysis of roughly 570 of the donors reported 276 Gb of sequence data and around 110 million unique TCR beta sequences obtained from about 179 million T cells. Among some 410 genotyped donors of the cohort, an average of roughly 230,000 unique TCR beta nucleotide sequences was sequenced per donor, of which about 18% were non-productive. Rather than using new phenotypic data, the later analysis identified candidate immune exposures from TCR beta sequences and from how often those sequences occurred across donors. The study aimed to test whether cataloging public T cell receptors could reveal signatures of past pathogen exposure. A later analysis re-examined previously published TCR beta repertoires from roughly 720 donors and added high-resolution HLA genotyping to investigate patterns of TCR occurrence. Donor age, sex, ethnicity and CMV serostatus were compiled alongside the repertoire data. All discovery cohort repertoires had been generated using a single sequencing platform. Of the approximately 400 genotyped donors, about 80% fell in the genetic ancestry cluster associated with self-reported Caucasian donors. An earlier analysis of roughly 580 of the donors used high-throughput TCR beta sequencing to judge whether each TCR beta V gene segment behaved as functional or pseudogenic. Because of strong linkage in the cohort, four or five DR-DQ haplotypes were treated as single units for association and clustering. The number of typed donors differed by locus: about 620-640 for A, B, C, DRB1 and DQB1; 522 for DQA1; approximately 600 for DPA1; and about 470 for DPB1. A later genetic analysis took genome-wide SNP genotypes for about three fifths of the 666 donors and used that subset as a discovery cohort. The study used immunosequencing to profile the T cell repertoires of 600 to 850 subjects and linked those repertoires to cytomegalovirus serostatus. About 320 gigabases of sequencing data and approximately 85 million unique TCR sequences were included in an early release covering around 650 HLA-typed donors. Along with the 666-subject first cohort, a separate validation cohort of approximately 110 different subjects was used. HLA typing covered class I and class II loci at four-digit resolution. To predict cytomegalovirus infection status, the study brought together high-throughput TCR immunosequencing, statistical association of individual TCRs with disease status, and machine learning. The research as a whole found: According to a later analysis, TCR association rates differed among HLA loci, with DRB1 alleles showing the most associated TCRs and HLA-C alleles showing the fewest. In vitro tests confirmed that three of the cytomegalovirus-associated TCR beta chains recognize cytomegalovirus antigens. Correlated functional status among segregating V segments might reflect linkage disequilibrium, but an unknown experimental factor could not be ruled out. A further reported finding was that TCR beta sequences accurately predicted the HLA-A and HLA-B alleles for most subjects in the first cohort. CMV serostatus was the only immune exposure information available for the cohort. Because some donors lacked HLA typing at each locus, the association tests relied only on the typed subset. Across donors, most TCR sequences were observed very rarely, whereas some public TCRs were present in many individuals. In a later analysis, several top co-occurrence clusters were reported to appear linked to parvovirus B19, influenza, CMV and Epstein-Barr virus. A later analysis found that most CMV-associated TCR beta chains appeared HLA-restricted, with HLA associations seemingly driven largely by CMV exposure. According to a later genetic analysis, donors in an Asian-associated ancestry cluster had fewer N-insertions in productive TCRs than the roughly 670-donor mean. In a later analysis, 15,000 to 20,000 TCR beta sequences were associated with specific HLA alleles at a false discovery rate of 0.05. The study gave a list of 150 to 200 TCR beta chains associated with cytomegalovirus. Broadly in line with IMGT annotations, most TCR beta V segments showed up in productive rearrangements about 87% or about 30% of the time in an earlier analysis of 587 of the donors. A cluster of highly shared sequence variants was judged likely to be a technical artifact of the sequencing pipeline. Some 15 rarely observed V segments, including chromosome 9 orphons, were excluded from the earlier analysis of almost 600 of the donors because counts were too low. This cohort had only TCR beta chains sequenced, and the lack of alpha or paired-chain data limited which features could be detected. In a later analysis, HLA-associated TCR beta chains were found to be more clonally expanded and to have lower generation probabilities than equally common non-associated chains. The 87-base-pair reads could not distinguish some IMGT-functional V segments, including TRBV6-2 and TRBV6-3, so those segments were excluded. Sequencing depth was assumed to be roughly uniform across donors in the presence/absence analyses, though that assumption may not hold. In a later genetic analysis, a missense DCLRE1C variant was associated with V-gene and J-gene trimming of TCR beta chains, and the association was replicated in an independent cohort. According to the authors, the approach could potentially be generalized to other disease states and immunological phenotypes. In both the original and validation cohorts, the classifier was reported to diagnose cytomegalovirus status with high specificity and sensitivity. When HLA alleles, especially DR and DQ, strongly co-occurred, TCR associations were difficult to assign to individual alleles.

In the germline V gene, CDR1 corresponds to SQVTM and CDR2 to ANQGSEA. The CDR3, from cysteine to phenylalanine, totals 14 residues. Only CDR3 DNA is held: 42 bases, read in frame from base 1. V drops 7 bases and J drops 6 bases, leaving 21 bases in between. In total, 600 or so healthy bone marrow donors made up the cohort. All cohort members were sampled while nominally healthy, although unrecorded immune exposures were likely present. The donor tested CMV seropositive and was one of the 289 seropositive cohort members. A peripheral blood sample was collected from each donor, and TCR beta sequencing was performed on peripheral blood mononuclear cells. Genomic DNA was extracted from the blood cell samples with the Qiagen DNeasy Blood Extraction Kit.

The receptor was derived from a boy between 5 and 17 years old in good health and CMV-seropositive. The chain was built from TRBV29-1 and TRBJ1-2; TRBD1 is perhaps the D gene, given 6 matching bases. Sequences were obtained from PBMCs. The nucleotides read TGCAGCGCACAAAGGGGGGGGCTAGGCGATGGCTACACCTTC. Its product reads: CSAQRGGLGDGYTF.